The 9 T cell receptor beta chains reported below all come from one sample, sequenced in a study of shared clonotypes between healthy human individuals. Some clones are missing from TCRdb's copy, which holds only in-frame ones; the method was immunoSEQ multiplex PCR. The data show roughly 2.2 million clones, more than 85% seen once. The sequenced material came from naive CD4+ T cells from PBMCs. Noted subset: CD45RA+ positively selected. These receptors were collected from a man between 18 and 29 years old in good health. Some clones in this sample may be carry-over from other donors' samples.

The CDR3 coding sequence is TGTGCCAGCAGCATCTCCCCTCATGGACTGGGCTCCACAGATACGCAGTATTTT. Protein sequence: CASSISPHGLGSTDTQYF. The rearrangement links TRBV7-3 to TRBJ2-3, with TRBD2 as a possible D gene (5 bases). Trimming left V 5 bases short and J 2 bases short, with 23 bases between. Germline lookup yields CDR1 SGHTA and CDR2 FQGTGA. CDR3 length: 18 amino acids. The whole variable domain, remainder taken from reference TRBV7-3 and TRBJ2-3, is GAGVSQTPSNKVTEKGKYVELRCDPISGHTALYWYRQSLGQGPEFLIYFQGTGAADDSGLPNDRFFAVRPEGSVSTLKIQRTERGDSAVYLCASSISPHGLGSTDTQYFGPGTRLTVL.

This rearrangement joins TRBV11-2 to TRBJ2-7; D not resolved. Germline assignment: CDR1 SGHAT and CDR2 FQNNGV. V dropped 5 bases and J dropped 0 bases, with 11 bases sitting between them. The length of the CDR3 is 14 residues. CDR3 in amino acids: CASSPRVHSYEQYF. The CDR3 nucleotides are TGTGCCAGCAGCCCCCGGGTTCACTCCTACGAGCAGTACTTC.

The chain recombines TRBV30 with TRBJ1-6, with 8 nucleotides matching TRBD1. Trimming took 3 bases from V and 12 from J; bases not matched to a gene: 4. The CDR3 covers 12 residues. Germline CDR1 and CDR2: GTSNPN and SVGIG (reference sequence). CDR3 bases: TGTGCCTGGAGCGGACAGGGTTTACCCCTCCACTTT. Translated: CAWSGQGLPLHF.

Only one count was recorded for this clone. The chain joins TRBV23-1 to TRBJ2-1, with a weak D call TRBD1 (6 bases). TRBV23-1 is sorted into the ORF group, with uncertain function. V gave up 0 bases and J gave up 3 bases, with 15 bases separating them. CDR3 length: 17 amino acids. In nucleotides, the CDR3 is TGCGCCAGCAGTCAATCGGGTGGGGCCAGGGGCTACAATGAGCAGTTCTTC. Its translation: CASSQSGGARGYNEQFF.

This CDR3 is CASRKGDTQYF. The CDR3 nucleotides read TGTGCCAGCAGAAAGGGAGATACGCAGTATTTT. The chain carries TRBV6-5 and TRBJ2-3; no clear D. Germline V gene data show CDR1 as MNHEY and CDR2 as SVGAGI. Between the trimmed V and J ends, which lost 6 bases and 5 bases, there was a span of 6 bases. The CDR3 consists of 11 residues.

V usage is TRBV5-4 and J usage is TRBJ2-7; 7 nucleotides align to TRBD1. This CDR3 contains 15 residues. From germline, CDR1 is SGHNT and CDR2 YYREEE (reference sequence). The J segment lost 0 bases and the V segment lost 1 base, leaving 4 bases of the junction unmatched. CDR3 residues: CASSLPGQASYEQYF. CDR3 nucleotides: TGTGCCAGCAGCTTGCCCGGACAGGCCTCCTACGAGCAGTACTTC. Complete variable domain (other parts from reference TRBV5-4 and TRBJ2-7): ETGVTQSPTHLIKTRGQQVTLRCSSQSGHNTVSWYQQALGQGPQFIFQYYREEENGRGNFPPRFSGLQFPNYSSELNVNALELDDSALYLCASSLPGQASYEQYFGPGTRLTVT.

This clone was detected once. This chain connects TRBV28 to TRBJ2-5; 10 bases map to TRBD1. The ends lost 3 bases at V and 3 bases at J; junction bases unmatched: 7. CDR3 size: 16 residues. Germline assignment: CDR1 MDHEN and CDR2 SYDVKM. The CDR3 loop is CASSLATGTGEETQYF. The CDR3 DNA reads as TGTGCCAGCAGTTTGGCTACCGGGACAGGGGAAGAGACCCAGTACTTC.

This chain connects TRBV15 to TRBJ1-2, with unresolved D. V gave up 6 bases and J gave up 2 bases, with 10 bases separating them. In germline, CDR1 is LNHNV, CDR2 YYDKDF (reference sequence). CDR3 size: 13 residues. CDR3 sequence (DNA): TGTGCCACCAGGCCCAGGTCCAACTATGGCTACACCTTC. Encoded protein: CATRPRSNYGYTF.

The chain couples TRBV28 to TRBJ2-5, with a weak D call TRBD1 (7 bases). Trimming shortened V by 8 bases and J by 5 bases, and 15 bases separated the two germline ends. Germline V gene lookup returns CDR1 MDHEN and CDR2 SYDVKM. This CDR3 spans 13 amino acids. The chain's CDR3 is CASQEGASETQYF. For the CDR3, the DNA is TGTGCCAGCCAGGAGGGGGCGTCGGAGACCCAGTACTTC.